A single sample is the source of the 22 T cell receptor beta chains below, sequenced in a study of Ad26.COV2.S vaccination and SARS-CoV-2 variants. TCRdb's table, derived via immunoSEQ multiplex PCR, lists solely in-frame clones and lacks some. The repertoire holds roughly 320,000 clones, with roughly 84% as singletons. Indicated treatment: 15 to 20 received Ad26.COV2.S at low or high dose, single or two shots; several received placebo; per-sample allocation not given. All samples were drawn on day 63, counting from the first vaccine or placebo injection. The source was peripheral blood, collected in a trial of Ad26.COV2.S vaccine versus placebo. These receptors originate from a person between 18 and 65 years old who received the Ad26.COV2.S COVID-19 vaccine or a placebo.

The V call is TRBV18, the J call TRBJ1-5, with 7 bases identical to TRBD1. The CDR3 totals 16 residues. Germline V gene data show CDR1 as KGHSH and CDR2 as LQKENI. V was pared by 3 bases and J by 7 bases, with 12 bases of the junction left unmatched. The CDR3 sequence is CASSPGWTGEDQPQHF. The CDR3 DNA sequence: TGTGCCAGCTCACCCGGATGGACAGGTGAAGACCAGCCCCAGCATTTT.

The gene calls are TRBV27 and TRBJ1-2; D remains ambiguous. The ends were cut back, 1 base at V and 4 bases at J, with 13 bases in the middle. Germline assignment: CDR1 MNHEY and CDR2 SMNVEV (reference sequence). The length of the CDR3 is 15 residues. The CDR3 nucleotides are TGTGCCAGCAGTTTATACCCCAACCCGGTCTATGGCTACACCTTC. It encodes CASSLYPNPVYGYTF.

The chain combines TRBV4-3 with TRBJ1-5, with D hard to call. The CDR3 covers 13 residues. CDR1 is LGHNA and CDR2 is YSLEER in the germline V gene. The ends were cut back, 0 bases at V and 8 bases at J, with 8 bases in the middle. CDR3 region: CASSQEGWEPQHF. DNA for the CDR3: TGCGCCAGCAGCCAAGAGGGGTGGGAGCCCCAGCATTTT.

CDR3 sequence (DNA): TGTGCCAGCAGTCCCTTCCTTTCGGCAGCTGAAGCTTTCTTT. Protein product: CASSPFLSAAEAFF. The chain recombines TRBV6-5 with TRBJ1-1; D gene uncertain. This CDR3 has 14 residues. CDR1 MNHEY and CDR2 SVGAGI come from the germline V gene. V shed 5 bases and J shed 6 bases, with 16 bases lying between them.

This clone was recorded only once. The chain employs TRBV24-1 and TRBJ1-5, with 7 bases that match TRBD1. Germline trimming cut 4 bases from V and 0 bases from J; bases unmatched to any gene: 14. Looked up from germline, CDR1 is KGHDR and CDR2 is SFDVKD. This CDR3 spans 19 amino acids. The CDR3 DNA is TGTGCCACCAGTGAGCTTACCCTCATACAGGGGTATAGCAATCAGCCCCAGCATTTT. Its translation: CATSELTLIQGYSNQPQHF.

CDR3 bases: TGTGCCAGCATCGACAGGACGAACACCGGGGAGCTGTTTTTT. It yields the protein CASIDRTNTGELFF. The chain uses TRBV3-1 (or the pseudogene TRBV3-2) and TRBJ2-2; perhaps TRBD1 as D (6 bases). V was shortened by 7 bases and J by 0 bases, with 9 bases between the two germline ends. This CDR3 is built from 14 residues. In germline, CDR1 is LGHDT, CDR2 YNNKEL (reference sequence).

The rearrangement joins TRBV4-3 to TRBJ1-4, with D possibly matching TRBD1 (5 bases). The CDR3 loop spans 16 amino acids. Trimming took off 3 bases at V and 7 bases at J, with 18 bases between the two ends. Germline lookup yields CDR1 LGHNA and CDR2 YSLEER. The CDR3 loop is CASSQNGGGIAEKLFF. CDR3 in DNA: TGCGCCAGCAGCCAGAACGGGGGAGGGATAGCTGAAAAACTGTTTTTT.

The rearrangement joins TRBV10-3 to TRBJ2-3; the D is unclear. CDR1 is ENHRY, CDR2 SYGVKD, per germline. The CDR3 runs to 15 residues. V lost 5 bases, J lost 2 bases, and 14 bases lay in between. The CDR3 coding sequence is TGTGCCATCAGTCTCGACGCCGGAGCCACAGATACGCAGTATTTT. Its translation: CAISLDAGATDTQYF.

The V and J genes are TRBV11-2 and TRBJ1-1; D is possibly TRBD1 (6 bases). The germline V and J ends were trimmed by 5 bases and 5 bases, with 18 bases remaining between them. The V gene's germline CDR1 is SGHAT and CDR2 FQNNGV. CDR3 length equals 15 residues. The DNA for the CDR3 is TGTGCCAGCAGCCTGGGGGCCGACAGGCCGACTGAAGCTTTCTTT. Its translation is CASSLGADRPTEAFF. Full variable domain (missing parts from reference TRBV11-2 and TRBJ1-1): EAGVAQSPRYKIIEKRQSVAFWCNPISGHATLYWYQQILGQGPKLLIQFQNNGVVDDSQLPKDRFSAERLKGVDSTLKIQPAKLEDSAVYLCASSLGADRPTEAFFGQGTRLTVV.

This chain joins TRBV6-5 and TRBJ2-7; possible D gene TRBD1, 6 bases. Trimming cost V 8 bases and J 2 bases, with 13 bases left between them. The CDR3 spans 13 residues. CDR1 and CDR2 from the germline V gene are MNHEY and SVGAGI. This chain's CDR3 is CASGGHMAYEQYF. Here the CDR3 DNA reads TGTGCCAGCGGGGGACACATGGCCTACGAGCAGTACTTC.

This sequence joins TRBV30 and TRBJ1-2; the match to TRBD1 covers 9 bases. The germline CDR1 and CDR2 sequences are GTSNPN and SVGIG (reference sequence). The CDR3 is 12 amino acids. V dropped 7 bases and J dropped 8; count of bases not matched to a gene: 8. CDR3 in amino acids: CASVRDRDGYTF. The CDR3 DNA reads TGTGCCTCCGTCCGGGACAGGGACGGCTACACCTTC.

J is TRBJ1-5 and V is TRBV19; 12 nucleotides align to TRBD1. CDR1 and CDR2 from the germline V gene are LNHDA and SQIVND (reference sequence). CDR3 size: 19 residues. V dropped 4 bases and J dropped 2; count of bases not matched to a gene: 12. CDR3 residues: CASSTLGKGQGAGNQPQHF. The CDR3 DNA reads as TGTGCCAGTAGTACTCTGGGAAAGGGACAGGGGGCAGGCAATCAGCCCCAGCATTTT.

This chain connects TRBV12-3 or TRBV12-4 to TRBJ2-2; D is uncertain. Trimming left V 7 bases short and J 6 bases short, with 12 bases between. The CDR3 loop spans 13 amino acids. Written as DNA, the CDR3 is TGTGCCAGCATTCTCACTGGCCCCGGGGAGCTGTTTTTT. Translated: CASILTGPGELFF.

V gene TRBV9 combines with J gene TRBJ2-2; D gene uncertain. The CDR3 covers 14 residues. From germline, CDR1 is SGDLS and CDR2 YYNGEE. V lost 0 bases and J lost 6, with 9 bases in between. CDR3 residues: CASSVAPAPGELFF. The DNA of the CDR3 is TGTGCCAGCAGCGTAGCTCCGGCCCCCGGGGAGCTGTTTTTT.

The genes are TRBV29-1 and TRBJ2-2; D gene uncertain. This CDR3 comprises 14 residues. Trimming stripped 4 bases from V and 1 base from J, with 10 bases between. Germline V gene data show CDR1 as SQVTM and CDR2 as ANQGSEA. The CDR3: CSVGVSRNTGELFF. Written as DNA, the CDR3 is TGCAGCGTTGGGGTTTCCCGGAACACCGGGGAGCTGTTTTTT.

This chain connects TRBV7-2 to TRBJ2-1; TRBD2 matches at 9 bases. The CDR3 is 16 amino acids. V lost 5 bases and J lost 3; bases outside the gene matches: 8. Germline V gene lookup returns CDR1 SGHTA and CDR2 FQGNSA. CDR3 nucleotide sequence: TGTGCCAGCAGCACTATCCCTAGCGGGGTCTACAATGAGCAGTTCTTC. Amino acid sequence: CASSTIPSGVYNEQFF. Variable domain in full (rest from reference TRBV7-2 and TRBJ2-1): GAGVSQSPSNKVTEKGKDVELRCDPISGHTALYWYRQSLGQGLEFLIYFQGNSAPDKSGLPSDRFSAERTGGSVSTLTIQRTQQEDSAVYLCASSTIPSGVYNEQFFGPGTRLTVL.

CDR3 loop: CSVTTGAKNIQYF. DNA for the CDR3: TGCAGCGTTACTACAGGGGCCAAAAACATTCAGTACTTC. The chain is built from TRBV29-1 and TRBJ2-4; weak D call: TRBD1 (6 bases). Germline V gene lookup returns CDR1 SQVTM and CDR2 ANQGSEA. V was pared by 5 bases and J by 1 base, with 9 bases between. The CDR3 contains 13 residues.

This chain joins TRBV12-3 or TRBV12-4 and TRBJ1-5; a weak D match, TRBD1 (6 bases). The CDR3 is 13 amino acids. With 5 bases removed from V and 3 bases from J, the gap between germline ends came to 8 bases. CDR3 in amino acids: CASSTGSNQPQHF. CDR3 nucleotide sequence: TGTGCCAGCAGTACAGGGTCCAATCAGCCCCAGCATTTT.

There are a few counts of this clone. V gene TRBV4-3 combines with J gene TRBJ1-3; D remains unclear. V lost 0 bases and J 0 bases, leaving 9 bases between the germline ends. This CDR3 contains 16 residues. Germline V gene lookup returns CDR1 LGHNA and CDR2 YSLEER. CDR3 sequence reads: CASSQDSGNSGNTIYF. Here the CDR3 DNA reads TGCGCCAGCAGCCAAGACTCCGGGAACTCTGGAAACACCATATATTTT.

The rearrangement uses TRBV7-2 and TRBJ2-7; unclear D gene. Germline CDR1 and CDR2: SGHTA and FQGNSA. The CDR3 sequence is 14 residues long. V was pared by 1 base and J by 3 bases, with 10 bases between. CDR3 nucleotide sequence: TGTGCCAGCAGCTTAGGTTTCAGCTTCTACGAGCAGTACTTC. This encodes CASSLGFSFYEQYF.

The J gene is TRBJ2-1, the V gene TRBV4-3; D is perhaps TRBD1 or TRBD2 (6 bases each). Germline V gene data show CDR1 as LGHNA and CDR2 as YSLEER. Trimming pared 0 bases from V and 8 bases from J, leaving 20 bases between. The CDR3 is made up of 17 amino acids. The CDR3 here is CASSQDERGLFLDEQFF. The CDR3 nucleotides read TGCGCCAGCAGCCAAGATGAACGGGGGCTATTTCTCGATGAGCAGTTCTTC.

CDR3 sequence reads: CASSHRGVPYGYTF. The CDR3 region has the DNA TGTGCCAGCTCCCACAGGGGAGTCCCCTATGGCTACACCTTC. The rearrangement uses TRBV18 and TRBJ1-2; 7 positions match TRBD1. The CDR3 extends over 14 amino acids. The V gene end was trimmed by 6 bases and the J gene end by 4 bases; junction bases not matched to a gene: 8. Germline V lookup: CDR1 KGHSH, CDR2 LQKENI.